This entry is about one TCR beta chain. Its antigen is unidentified. Expressed TCRB transcripts were sequenced, since all the RNA that had been isolated was reverse transcribed. Sequenced by immunoSEQ multiplex PCR; TCRdb stores in-frame clones only, minus some. The sample yields 250,000 to 300,000 clones, roughly 24% seen once. This sample is part of a study of beta chain features in type 1 diabetes. Study background: Healthy donors resembled patients in age, gender and cell yields.

The study, taken as a whole, reports: Unsettled here was the matter of whether HLA type influences TCRB rearrangement. More deletions and fewer insertions at VDJ junctions were found in patients with type 1 diabetes. There was a moderate but significant shortening of TCRB CDR3s in all four CD4+ subsets of Type 1 diabetes patients.

The ends lost 4 bases at V and 10 bases at J; junction bases unmatched: 11. The CDR3 spans 14 residues. Germline loops: CDR1 SGHAT, CDR2 FQNNGV. The rearrangement joins TRBV11-2 to TRBJ2-7; 9 bases line up with TRBD1. Sequenced: naive CD4+ T cells from blood. The sequence came from a woman aged 25 to 39 with type 1 diabetes. CDR3 loop: CASSSWDRASLQYF. The DNA for the CDR3 is TGTGCCAGCAGCTCGTGGGACAGGGCCTCACTACAGTACTTC.